This T cell receptor (beta chain) was recovered during a study of response to subunit inactivated influenza vaccine. Germline V gene lookup returns CDR1 SGHRS and CDR2 YFSETQ. The CDR3 totals 14 residues. Trimming shortened V by 5 bases and J by 6 bases, and 14 bases separated the two germline ends. MiXCR, applied by TCRdb to the RT-PCR reads, yields one record per CDR3 protein. Of about 310,000 distinct CDR3 sequences listed, just over 20% are singletons. Findings and caveats of the study: The authors offered the suggestion that each seasonal influenza vaccination recruits few new T cells.

Turning to this clonotype: What it recognizes is unknown.

The chain uses TRBV5-1 and TRBJ2-2; D might be TRBD1 (7 bases). The TCR sequence derives from a man aged 50-75 years who received an inactivated influenza vaccine. The specimen comprised PBMCs from blood, sampled about 20 months after vaccination. The DNA of the CDR3 is TGCGCCAGCAGTCGCGACAGGGAGGCCGGGGAGCTGTTTTTT. It codes for CASSRDREAGELFF.